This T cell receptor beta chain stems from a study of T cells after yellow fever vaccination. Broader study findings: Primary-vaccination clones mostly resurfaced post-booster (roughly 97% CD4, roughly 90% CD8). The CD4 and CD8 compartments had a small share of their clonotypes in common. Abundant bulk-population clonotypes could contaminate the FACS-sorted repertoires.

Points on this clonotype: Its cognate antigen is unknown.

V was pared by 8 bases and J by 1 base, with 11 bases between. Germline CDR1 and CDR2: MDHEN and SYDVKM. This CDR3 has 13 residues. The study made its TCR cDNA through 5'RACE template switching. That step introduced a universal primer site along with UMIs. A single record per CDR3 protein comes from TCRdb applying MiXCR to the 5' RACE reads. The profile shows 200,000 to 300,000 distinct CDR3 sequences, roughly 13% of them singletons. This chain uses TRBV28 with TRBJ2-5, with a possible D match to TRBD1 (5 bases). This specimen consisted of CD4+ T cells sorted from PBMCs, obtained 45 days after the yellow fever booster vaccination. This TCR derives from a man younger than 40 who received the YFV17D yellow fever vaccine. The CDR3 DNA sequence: TGTGCCAGCGGATACAGGACCCAAGAGACCCAGTACTTC. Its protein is CASGYRTQETQYF.